This TCR beta chain was obtained from a study of cytomegalovirus exposure and HLA in healthy donors. Study-level information: Among the 398 donors who were genotyped, about 86% fell in the genetic ancestry cluster that is associated with self-reported Caucasian donors.

13 Jbeta primers and 60 Vbeta primers were used for the PCR. The assay was immunoSEQ multiplex PCR, and TCRdb's table has in-frame clones only and misses some. The sample shows 100,000 to 150,000 clones, about 84% of them seen only once. Germline CDR1 reads SGHKS; CDR2 reads YYEKEE (reference sequence). The V and J ends lost 4 bases and 6 bases respectively, with 13 bases between them. There are 14 residues in the CDR3. Source material: PBMCs. V and J are TRBV5-5 and TRBJ2-2; D is unclear. The sequence was obtained from a man aged 18 to 30 in good health and CMV-seropositive. The chain's CDR3 is CASSPSFRAGELFF. CDR3 DNA: TGTGCCAGCAGCCCCTCCTTTCGGGCCGGGGAGCTGTTTTTT. Full variable domain (remainder filled in from reference TRBV5-5 and TRBJ2-2): DAGVTQSPTHLIKTRGQQVTLRCSPISGHKSVSWYQQVLGQGPQFIFQYYEKEERGRGNFPDRFSARQFPNYSSELNVNALLLGDSALYLCASSPSFRAGELFFGEGSRLTVL.